This note documents a single T cell receptor beta chain sequence. Its antigen is not identified. This CDR3 has 14 amino acids. Trimming removed 3 bases at V and 7 bases at J, with 15 bases between. Germline V lookup: CDR1 SGHTA, CDR2 FQGNSA. This sample was taken from a study of T-cell memory formation after mild COVID-19. Study conclusions and caveats: From day 15 to 85, contracting clones were balanced between CD4 and CD8, whereas later expanders leaned toward CD4+. Of the contracting clones, CD4+ ones lay mainly in CM and EM, and CD8+ ones in EMRA.

With constant-segment primers, 5'RACE yielded cDNA libraries of TCR alpha and TCR beta that carried sample barcodes and UMIs. TCRdb re-called the 5' RACE reads through MiXCR, storing one row per CDR3 protein. The sample contains 300,000 to 350,000 distinct CDR3 sequences, approximately 19% of which appear only once. V gene TRBV7-2 combines with J gene TRBJ1-2, with a weak D call TRBD1 (5 bases). Material for sequencing was PBMCs or a T cell subset sorted from them (not recorded which). This clonotype was sampled from a man younger than 35 who had mild COVID-19 (a few samples of this study predate the infection). Cell type and time point are not known. The DNA of the CDR3 is TGTGCCAGCAGCTTCTCCACGGGGGAGGGTGGCTACACCTTC. Its translation is CASSFSTGEGGYTF. Looking up the rest from reference TRBV7-2 and TRBJ1-2 gives the full variable domain: GAGVSQSPSNKVTEKGKDVELRCDPISGHTALYWYRQSLGQGLEFLIYFQGNSAPDKSGLPSDRFSAERTGGSVSTLTIQRTQQEDSAVYLCASSFSTGEGGYTFGSGTRLTVV.